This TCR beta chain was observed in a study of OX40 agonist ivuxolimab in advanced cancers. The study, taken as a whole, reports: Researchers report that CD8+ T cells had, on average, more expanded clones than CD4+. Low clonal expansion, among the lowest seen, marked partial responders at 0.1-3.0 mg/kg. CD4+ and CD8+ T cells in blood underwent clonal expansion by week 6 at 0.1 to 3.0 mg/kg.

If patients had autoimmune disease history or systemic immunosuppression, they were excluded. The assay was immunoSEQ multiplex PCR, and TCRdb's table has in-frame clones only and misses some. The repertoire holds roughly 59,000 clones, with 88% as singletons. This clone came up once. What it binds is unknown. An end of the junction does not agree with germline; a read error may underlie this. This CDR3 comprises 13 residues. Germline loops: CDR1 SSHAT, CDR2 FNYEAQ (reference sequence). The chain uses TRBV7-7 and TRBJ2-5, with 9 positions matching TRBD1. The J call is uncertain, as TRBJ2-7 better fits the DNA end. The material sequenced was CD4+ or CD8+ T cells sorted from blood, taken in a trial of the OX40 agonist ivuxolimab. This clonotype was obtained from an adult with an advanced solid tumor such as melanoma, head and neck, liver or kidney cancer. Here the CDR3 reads CASSVQGANEQYF. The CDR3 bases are TGTGCTAGCAGCGTACAGGGGGCCAACGAGCAGTACTTC.